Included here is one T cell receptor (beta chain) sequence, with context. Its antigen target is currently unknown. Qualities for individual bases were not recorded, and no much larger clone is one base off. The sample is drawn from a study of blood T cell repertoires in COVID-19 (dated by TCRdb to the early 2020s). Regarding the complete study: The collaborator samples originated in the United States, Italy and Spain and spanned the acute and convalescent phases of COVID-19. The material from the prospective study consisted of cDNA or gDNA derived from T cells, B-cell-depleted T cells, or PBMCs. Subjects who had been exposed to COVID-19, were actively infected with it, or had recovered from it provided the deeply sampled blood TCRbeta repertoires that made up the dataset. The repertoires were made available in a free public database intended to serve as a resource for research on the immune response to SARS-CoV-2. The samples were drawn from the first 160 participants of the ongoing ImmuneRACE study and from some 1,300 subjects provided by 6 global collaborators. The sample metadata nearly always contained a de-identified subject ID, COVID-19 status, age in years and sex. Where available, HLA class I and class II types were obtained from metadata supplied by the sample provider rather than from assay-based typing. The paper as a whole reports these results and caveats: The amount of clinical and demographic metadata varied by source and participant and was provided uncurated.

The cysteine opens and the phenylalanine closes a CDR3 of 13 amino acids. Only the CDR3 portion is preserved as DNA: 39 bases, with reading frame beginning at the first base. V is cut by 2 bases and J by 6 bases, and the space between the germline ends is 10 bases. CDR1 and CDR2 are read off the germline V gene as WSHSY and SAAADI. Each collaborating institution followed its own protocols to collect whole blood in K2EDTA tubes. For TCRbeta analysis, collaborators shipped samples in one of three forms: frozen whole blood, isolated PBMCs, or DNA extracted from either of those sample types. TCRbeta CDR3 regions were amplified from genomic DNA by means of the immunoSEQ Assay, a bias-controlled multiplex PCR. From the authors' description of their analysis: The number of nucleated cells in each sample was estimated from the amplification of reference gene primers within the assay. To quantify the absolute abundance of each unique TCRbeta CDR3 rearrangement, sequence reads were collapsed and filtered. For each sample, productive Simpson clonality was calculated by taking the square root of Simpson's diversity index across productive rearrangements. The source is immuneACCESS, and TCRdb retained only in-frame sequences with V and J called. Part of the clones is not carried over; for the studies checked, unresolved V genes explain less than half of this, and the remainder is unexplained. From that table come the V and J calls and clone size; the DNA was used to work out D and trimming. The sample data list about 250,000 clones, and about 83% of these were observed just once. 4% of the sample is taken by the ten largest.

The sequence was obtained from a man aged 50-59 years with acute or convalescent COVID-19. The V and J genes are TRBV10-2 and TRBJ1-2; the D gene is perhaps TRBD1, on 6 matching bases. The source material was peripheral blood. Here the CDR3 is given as CASSEREGDGYTF. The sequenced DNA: TGCGCCAGCAGTGAGAGGGAGGGGGATGGCTACACCTTC.